The rows below give T cell receptor beta chains drawn from one sample of a study of brain metastases from non-small cell lung cancer. Profiled with immunoSEQ multiplex PCR; TCRdb holds only in-frame clones, not every one. Here the sample spans roughly 4,500 clones, 85% to 90% being singletons. The sample comprised primary lung tumor tissue. The source of these receptors is a donor aged 40 or over with non-small cell lung cancer. Both conserved end residues are part of each CDR3. The D gene is left open where the match is weak. Some rows mark clone size as missing; the rest say once, few, many or name a class of expanded clone.

v_call	clone_size	d_call	j_call	cdr3_nt	cdr3_aa
TRBV10-2	NA	NA	TRBJ2-5	TGCGCCAGCAGCAGAGACCCAGAGACCCAGTACTTC	CASSRDPETQYF
TRBV6-5	once	NA	TRBJ1-5	TGTGCCAGCAGGCTCGACAGCGACAATCAGCCCCAGCATTTT	CASRLDSDNQPQHF
TRBV6-2/TRBV6-3	NA	NA	TRBJ2-1	TGTGCCAGCAGTAAAACGGGTGGGCCGAGCAATGAGCAGTTCTTC	CASSKTGGPSNEQFF
TRBV15	NA	TRBD1	TRBJ1-5	TGTGCCACCAGCAGAGCAGGGGGCGGGAGGGGGAATAGCAATCAGCCCCAGCATTTT	CATSRAGGGRGNSNQPQHF
TRBV6-1	NA	TRBD1	TRBJ1-2	TGTGCCAGCAGTGAATTAGGGACAGGGACTGGGTATGGCTACACCTTC	CASSELGTGTGYGYTF
TRBV6-5	NA	NA	TRBJ2-6	TGTGCCAGCATACCAGGGCGCTCTGGGGCCAACGTCCTGACTTTC	CASIPGRSGANVLTF
TRBV24-1	NA	TRBD2	TRBJ2-3	TGTGCCACCAGTGACGGGACTAGCGGGGGGGCCGCGGTTTCAGATACGCAGTATTTT	CATSDGTSGGAAVSDTQYF
TRBV24-1	few	TRBD2	TRBJ2-1	TGTGCCACCAGTGATTTAGCTAGCGGGAGCCCACTCTCCTACAATGAGCAGTTCTTC	CATSDLASGSPLSYNEQFF
TRBV6-5	NA	NA	TRBJ2-3	TGTGCCAGCAGGAACGGGATGTACACAGATACGCAGTATTTT	CASRNGMYTDTQYF
TRBV4-3	NA	NA	TRBJ2-3	TGCGCCAGCAGCCAAGATGGGGGGAAGAGAGATACGCAGTATTTT	CASSQDGGKRDTQYF
TRBV15	once	NA	TRBJ1-4	TGTGCCACCAGCCCGAAATTGCCGACACTAGGCTATGAAAAACTGTTTTTT	CATSPKLPTLGYEKLFF
TRBV5-5	NA	TRBD1	TRBJ1-4	TGTGCCAGCAGCTTGAGGTGGGACAGGGATAATGAAAAACTGTTTTTT	CASSLRWDRDNEKLFF
TRBV6-5	NA	NA	TRBJ1-1	TGTGCCAGCAGGACCCCTATAAGGAACACTGAAGCTTTCTTT	CASRTPIRNTEAFF
TRBV6-5	NA	NA	TRBJ2-2	TGTGCCAGCAGTTACGACAGGAGGACCGGGGAGCTGTTTTTT	CASSYDRRTGELFF
TRBV18	NA	NA	TRBJ1-1	TGTGCCAGCTCACTAAAGAGTGACCTTTTCACTGAAGCTTTCTTT	CASSLKSDLFTEAFF
TRBV5-4	once	NA	TRBJ2-2	TGTGCCAGCAGCTTTTTGGGGACCGGGGAGCTGTTTTTT	CASSFLGTGELFF
TRBV9	once	TRBD1	TRBJ1-6	TGTGCCAGCAGCGAAAAGGACAGGGCCCTTAATTCACCCCTCCACTTT	CASSEKDRALNSPLHF
TRBV19	NA	NA	TRBJ1-1	TGTGCCAGTAGGATGCGCACACAGAACACTGAAGCTTTCTTT	CASRMRTQNTEAFF
TRBV9	NA	NA	TRBJ2-1	TGTGCCAGCAGCGCCGATCTTAACCTCGTGACTGAGCAGTTCTTC	CASSADLNLVTEQFF
TRBV28	NA	TRBD1	TRBJ1-6	TGTGCCAGCAGTACCAAAGACCTCTCCGCTAGACAGGGAAATTCACCCCTCCACTTT	CASSTKDLSARQGNSPLHF
TRBV2	NA	NA	TRBJ2-7	TGTGCCATCGATACAGCTAACTCCTATGAGCAGTACTTC	CAIDTANSYEQYF
TRBV6-5	NA	NA	TRBJ1-5	TGTGCCAGCAGTTACAATGGGATGAATCAGCCCCAGCATTTT	CASSYNGMNQPQHF
TRBV18	NA	TRBD1	TRBJ1-4	TGTGCCAGCTCACCCGGACAGGATGAAAAACTGTTTTTT	CASSPGQDEKLFF
TRBV10-2	NA	NA	TRBJ2-1	TGCGCCTGTGGCGCGGGCCCTAACGGTGAGCAGTTCTTC	CACGAGPNGEQFF
TRBV18	few	TRBD2	TRBJ2-5	TGTGCCAGCTCACCACTGGGGACTAGCGGGATAATAGAAGAGACCCAGTACTTC	CASSPLGTSGIIEETQYF
TRBV18	NA	NA	TRBJ1-4	TGTGCCAGCTCACCAAGCGGTGCCAATGAAAAACTGTTTTTT	CASSPSGANEKLFF
TRBV7-3	NA	NA	TRBJ2-5	TGTGCCAGCAGCCCCCGAATTGTCAAAGAGACCCAGTACTTC	CASSPRIVKETQYF
TRBV19	NA	NA	TRBJ1-3	TGTGCCAGTAGTTATAGAAACTCCTGGGGAAACACCATATATTTT	CASSYRNSWGNTIYF
TRBV14	NA	TRBD2	TRBJ2-1	TGTGCCAGCAGCCAAACTAAACTAGCGGGGGTATATAATGAGCAGTTCTTC	CASSQTKLAGVYNEQFF
TRBV5-1	NA	TRBD1	TRBJ1-4	TGCGCCAGCAGACAAACAGGGGCCCTTAATGAAAAACTGTTTTTT	CASRQTGALNEKLFF
TRBV6-2/TRBV6-3	NA	NA	TRBJ2-3	TGTGCCAGCAGTTACTCCCCCAGCACAGATACGCAGTATTTT	CASSYSPSTDTQYF
TRBV28	few	NA	TRBJ1-5	TGTGCCAGCAACTGGGATAGCAATCAGCCCCAGCATTTT	CASNWDSNQPQHF
TRBV7-9	few	NA	TRBJ1-5	TGTGCCAGCAGCTTTGTCGTTGGTCAGCCCCAGCATTTT	CASSFVVGQPQHF
TRBV29-1	NA	TRBD1	TRBJ1-2	TGCAGCGCTGACTCCGGGACAGAGAACTATGGCTACACCTTC	CSADSGTENYGYTF
TRBV2	NA	NA	TRBJ2-1	TGTGCCAGCCTTCTGGCACAATCTTGGGACAATGAGCAGTTCTTC	CASLLAQSWDNEQFF
TRBV19	NA	NA	TRBJ2-1	TGTGCCAGTAGTATTTTTTCGGGCGGGATATCTTTTAATGAGCAGTTCTTC	CASSIFSGGISFNEQFF
TRBV7-9	NA	TRBD1	TRBJ1-6	TGTGCCAGCAGCACACACGACTACAGGGGTAGGAATTCACCCCTCCACTTT	CASSTHDYRGRNSPLHF
TRBV19	NA	TRBD1	TRBJ1-1	TGTGCCAGTAGTATCTGGACAGGGGGCATGAACACTGAAGCTTTCTTT	CASSIWTGGMNTEAFF
TRBV24-1	NA	TRBD2	TRBJ2-1	TGTGCCACAGCCGGGACTAGCGGATACAATGAGCAGTTCTTC	CATAGTSGYNEQFF
TRBV5-6	NA	TRBD1	TRBJ2-7	TGTGCCAGCAGCCCCCCACCCGGGACAGGCGGTCGGGGGCAGTACTTC	CASSPPPGTGGRGQYF
TRBV5-1	NA	NA	TRBJ1-5	TGCGCCAGCAGCTTGGAACCCAATCAGCCCCAGCATTTT	CASSLEPNQPQHF
TRBV24-1	NA	TRBD1	TRBJ2-6	TGTGCCACCAGTGACGCCGGGACAGGCCCGCCTGGGGCCAACGTCCTGACTTTC	CATSDAGTGPPGANVLTF
TRBV7-8	NA	NA	TRBJ1-5	TGTGCCAGCAGCCGAGATCTTATTACTCACGGCAATCAGCCCCAGCATTTT	CASSRDLITHGNQPQHF
TRBV30	few	NA	TRBJ2-7	TGTGCCTGGAGTGGGACTTCCTACGAGCAGTACTTC	CAWSGTSYEQYF
TRBV30	NA	NA	TRBJ1-2	TGTGCCTGGAGTGGAGTCCCTGGCTACACCTTC	CAWSGVPGYTF
TRBV6-2/TRBV6-3	NA	NA	TRBJ2-2	TGTGCCAGCAGTTGGGACGGAAACACCGGGGAGCTGTTTTTT	CASSWDGNTGELFF
TRBV6-5	NA	TRBD2	TRBJ2-7	TGTGCCAGCAGTTACTCGGTGCGGGGGACCTACGAGCAGTACTTC	CASSYSVRGTYEQYF
TRBV6-6	NA	NA	TRBJ1-2	TGTGCCAGCAGTTTAACGGATTATGGCTACACCTTC	CASSLTDYGYTF
TRBV4-3	NA	NA	TRBJ1-5	TGCGCCAGCAGCCAAGATAGAAGCTATAGCAATCAGCCCCAGCATTTT	CASSQDRSYSNQPQHF
TRBV24-1	few	TRBD2	TRBJ2-2	TGTGCCACCAGTGATGTGAGGACTAGCGGGAGGGGGAACACCGGGGAGCTGTTTTTT	CATSDVRTSGRGNTGELFF
TRBV6-5	NA	NA	TRBJ1-6	TGTGCCAGCAGTTATTCTTGGAGGGATTCACCCCTCCACTTT	CASSYSWRDSPLHF
TRBV5-6	NA	NA	TRBJ1-2	TGTGCCAGCAGCCAAAGACTTCCAGGGGTTGGCTACACCTTC	CASSQRLPGVGYTF
TRBV2	NA	NA	TRBJ2-7	TGTGCCAGCAGTGAGGGGTCTGAGCAGTACTTC	CASSEGSEQYF
TRBV7-8	NA	TRBD1	TRBJ2-7	TGTGCCAGCAGCCGCGACAGGGAGCCAGGGCAGTACTTC	CASSRDREPGQYF
TRBV7-2	once	NA	TRBJ2-3	TGTGCCAGCAGACCAACGACAGCGCGAGATACGCAGTATTTT	CASRPTTARDTQYF
TRBV13	NA	NA	TRBJ1-3	TGTGCCAGCATCATGCGGGGGGAAGGAAACACCATATATTTT	CASIMRGEGNTIYF